The rows below give T cell receptor beta chains drawn from one sample of a study of cytomegalovirus exposure and HLA in healthy donors. Repertoires were generated with immunoSEQ multiplex PCR, while TCRdb's copy carries only in-frame clones and drops some. This table holds under 300,000 clones, approximately 91% found once. Sequenced input: PBMCs. Every receptor here comes from a girl aged 2-10 years in good health and CMV-seronegative. Each CDR3 is given with its conserved first and last residue.

CDR3 length | V gene | CDR3 protein
14 | TRBV2 | CASLRDRSYNEQFF
12 | TRBV9 | CASSSGVNEQFF
12 | TRBV27 | CASRALNQPQHF
14 | TRBV5-1 | CASNYGDSSYEQYF
13 | TRBV28 | CASSRDRSYEQYF
15 | TRBV7-6 | CASSHGLAYNHEQFF
16 | TRBV28 | CASSFRGPGNNYGYTF
17 | TRBV9 | CASSPHLTGTGYYEQYF
14 | TRBV19 | CASQRLGGTDTQYF
15 | TRBV19 | CASSIGRVENTEAFF
15 | TRBV5-6 | CASSALTGSGNTIYF
13 | TRBV10-3 | CAISGVAGDTQYF
15 | TRBV10-3 | CAISERGAGDTEAFF
13 | TRBV19 | CASSYLGRYGYTF
16 | TRBV4-1 | CASSQGTGDGANVLTF
14 | TRBV5-5 | CASSSKGVNQPQHF
12 | TRBV6-5 | CASRSGPNEQFF
11 | TRBV6-5 | CASSNGGGYTF
19 | TRBV5-1 | CASSLGTGVRVFGKNIQYF
15 | TRBV5-4 | CASSDAGQGNNEQFF
14 | TRBV11-2 | CASSLPGRMTEAFF
17 | TRBV5-1 | CASSLAVRGEVNNEQFF
12 | TRBV29-1 | CSVGAGANEQFF
14 | TRBV7-8 | CASSLGQGEETQYF
16 | TRBV10-3 | CAINSDRAYYNQPQHF
13 | TRBV19 | CASSLTGGYGYTF
11 | TRBV5-5 | CASSMLNEQYF
15 | TRBV19 | CASSTGVISYNEQFF
15 | TRBV29-1 | CSVQPGTRGSGTQYF
15 | TRBV9 | CASSVEASKGSPLHF
16 | TRBV5-1 | CASSLAVGSSYNEQFF
12 | TRBV6-1 | CASIRTGEKLFF
15 | TRBV5-1 | CASSLNEGADYGYTF
15 | TRBV5-1 | CASSTEAGVSYEQYF
13 | TRBV28 | CASRLGQDQPQHF
17 | TRBV6-1 | CASSVQRTGGGFTEAFF
15 | TRBV2 | CASSDASGSGNEQFF
12 | TRBV5-5 | CASSFGDNEQFF
16 | TRBV5-8 | CASSLPGTSGSGEQFF
16 | TRBV27 | CASSFSTGGQNTEAFF
19 | TRBV11-2 | CASRSLNPGTGGRSGELFF
18 | TRBV14 | CASSQLSPHPSSGNTIYF
14 | TRBV10-3 | CAISERGTNSPLHF
14 | TRBV19 | CASSKTGLSTEQYF
13 | TRBV28 | CASTGGPIYGYTF
17 | TRBV19 | CASRDRGTRATNEKLFF
15 | TRBV5-5 | CASSLVGAPNTEAFF
14 | TRBV9 | CASSPDWIGYEQYF
14 | TRBV10-3 | CAISESPGGQPQHF
15 | TRBV9 | CASSLGGASYNEQFF